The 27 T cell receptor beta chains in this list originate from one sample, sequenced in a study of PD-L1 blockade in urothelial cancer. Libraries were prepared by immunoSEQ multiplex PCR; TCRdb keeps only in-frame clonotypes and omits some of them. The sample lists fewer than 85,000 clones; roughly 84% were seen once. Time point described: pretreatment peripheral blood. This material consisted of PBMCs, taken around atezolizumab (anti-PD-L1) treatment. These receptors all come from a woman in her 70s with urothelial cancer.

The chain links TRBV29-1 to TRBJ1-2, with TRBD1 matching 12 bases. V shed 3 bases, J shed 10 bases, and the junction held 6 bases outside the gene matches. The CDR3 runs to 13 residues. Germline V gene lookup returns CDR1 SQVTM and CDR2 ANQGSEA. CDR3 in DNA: TGCAGCGTTGATCTTAGGGACAGGGGGCTCTACACCTTC. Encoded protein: CSVDLRDRGLYTF.

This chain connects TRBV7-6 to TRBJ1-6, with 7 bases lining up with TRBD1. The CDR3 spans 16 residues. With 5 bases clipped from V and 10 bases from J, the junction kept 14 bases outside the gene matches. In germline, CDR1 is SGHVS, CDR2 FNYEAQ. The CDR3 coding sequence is TGTGCCAGCAGCCAAACAGGGGAAGGGGGAAGATCACCCCTCCACTTT. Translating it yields CASSQTGEGGRSPLHF.

CDR3: CASSESVAEPQHF. In DNA, the CDR3 is TGCGCCAGCAGTGAGTCGGTGGCGGAGCCCCAGCATTTT. J is TRBJ1-5 and V is TRBV10-2; D is ambiguous. Germline loops: CDR1 WSHSY, CDR2 SAAADI. The V and J ends lost 0 bases and 8 bases respectively, with 8 bases between them. There are 13 residues in the CDR3.

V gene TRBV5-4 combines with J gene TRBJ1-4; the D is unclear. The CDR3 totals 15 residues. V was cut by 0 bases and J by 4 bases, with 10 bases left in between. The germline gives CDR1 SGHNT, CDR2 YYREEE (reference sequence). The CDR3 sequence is CASSLGGVLNEKLFF. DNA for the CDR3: TGTGCCAGCAGCTTGGGGGGAGTGCTTAATGAAAAACTGTTTTTT.

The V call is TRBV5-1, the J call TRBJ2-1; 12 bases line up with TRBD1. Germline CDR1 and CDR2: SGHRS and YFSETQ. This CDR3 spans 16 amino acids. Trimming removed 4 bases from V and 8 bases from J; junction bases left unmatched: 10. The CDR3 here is CASSPGTGGAIDEQFF. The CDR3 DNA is TGCGCCAGCAGCCCGGGGACAGGGGGCGCGATAGATGAGCAGTTCTTC.

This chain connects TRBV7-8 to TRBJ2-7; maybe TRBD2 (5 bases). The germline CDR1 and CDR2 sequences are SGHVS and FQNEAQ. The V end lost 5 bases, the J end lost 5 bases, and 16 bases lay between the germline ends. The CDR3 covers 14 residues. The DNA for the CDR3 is TGTGCCAGCAGCCGTGGGATAGGGAGTGACGAGCAGTACTTC. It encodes CASSRGIGSDEQYF.

The CDR3 DNA reads TGTGCCAGCAGTTACGGACTAGCGATGATCACCGGGGAGCTGTTTTTT. Amino acid sequence: CASSYGLAMITGELFF. The chain employs TRBV6-5 and TRBJ2-2, with 9 bases matching TRBD2. The CDR3 length is 16 residues. V was clipped by 2 bases and J by 4 bases; unmatched bases: 5. The germline gives CDR1 MNHEY, CDR2 SVGAGI.

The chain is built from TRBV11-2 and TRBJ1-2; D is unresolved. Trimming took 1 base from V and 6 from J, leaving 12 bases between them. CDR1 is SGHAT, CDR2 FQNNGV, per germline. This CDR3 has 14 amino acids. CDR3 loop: CASSLAGHHDGYTF. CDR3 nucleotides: TGTGCCAGCAGCTTAGCTGGGCACCATGATGGCTACACCTTC.

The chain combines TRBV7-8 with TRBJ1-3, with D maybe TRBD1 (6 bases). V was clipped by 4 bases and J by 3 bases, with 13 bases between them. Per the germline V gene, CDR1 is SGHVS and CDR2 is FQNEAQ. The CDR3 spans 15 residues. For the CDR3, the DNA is TGTGCCAGCAGCTCCGGGACATTCGGTGGAAACACCATATATTTT. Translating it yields CASSSGTFGGNTIYF.

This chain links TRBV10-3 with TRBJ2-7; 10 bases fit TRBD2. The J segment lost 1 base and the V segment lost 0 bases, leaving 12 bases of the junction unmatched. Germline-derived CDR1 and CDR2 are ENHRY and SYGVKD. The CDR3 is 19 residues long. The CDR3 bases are TGTGCCATCAGTGAGTCTGGCAGGGAGGGACTAGCGCCTTCCTACGAGCAGTACTTC. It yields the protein CAISESGREGLAPSYEQYF.

The CDR3 nucleotides read TGTGCCAGCAGTCAGGACAGAGCCCAATCGTGGGAGACCCAGTACTTC. It yields the protein CASSQDRAQSWETQYF. The J gene is TRBJ2-5, the V gene TRBV5-4, with D maybe TRBD1 (6 bases). Per the germline V gene, CDR1 is SGHNT and CDR2 is YYREEE (reference sequence). Trimming stripped 5 bases from V and 5 bases from J, with 22 bases between. The CDR3 runs to 16 residues.

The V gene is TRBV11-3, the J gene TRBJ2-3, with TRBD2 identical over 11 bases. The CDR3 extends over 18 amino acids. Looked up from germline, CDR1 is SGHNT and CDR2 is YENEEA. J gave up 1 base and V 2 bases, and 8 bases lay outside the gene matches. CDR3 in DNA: TGTGCCAGCAGCTTACACTCGCGGGGACTAGCGGGCACAGATACGCAGTATTTT. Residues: CASSLHSRGLAGTDTQYF. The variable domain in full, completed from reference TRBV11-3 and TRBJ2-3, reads EAGVVQSPRYKIIEKKQPVAFWCNPISGHNTLYWYLQNLGQGPELLIRYENEEAVDDSQLPKDRFSAERLKGVDSTLKIQPAELGDSAVYLCASSLHSRGLAGTDTQYFGPGTRLTVL.

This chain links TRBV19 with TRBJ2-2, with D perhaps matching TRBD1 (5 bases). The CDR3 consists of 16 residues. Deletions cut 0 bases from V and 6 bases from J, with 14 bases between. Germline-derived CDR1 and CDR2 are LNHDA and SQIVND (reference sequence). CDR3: CASSIEPDRDAGELFF. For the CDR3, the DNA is TGTGCCAGTAGTATAGAACCCGACAGAGATGCCGGGGAGCTGTTTTTT.

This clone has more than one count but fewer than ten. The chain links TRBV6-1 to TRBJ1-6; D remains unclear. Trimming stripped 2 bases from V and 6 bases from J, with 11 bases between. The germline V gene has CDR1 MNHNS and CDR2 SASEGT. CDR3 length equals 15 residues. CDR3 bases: TGTGCCAGCAGTGAAAAAGACATATTTAATTCACCCCTCCACTTT. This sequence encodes CASSEKDIFNSPLHF.

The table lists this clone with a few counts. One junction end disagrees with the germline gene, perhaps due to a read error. The CDR3 coding sequence is TGTGCCAGCAGAGAAGGGGGCCCAAACAATGAGCAGTTCTTC. Translation gives CASREGGPNNEQFF. The rearrangement links TRBV6-1 to TRBJ2-1; 7 positions agree with TRBD1. The CDR3 totals 14 residues. CDR1 is MNHNS and CDR2 is SASEGT in the germline V gene.

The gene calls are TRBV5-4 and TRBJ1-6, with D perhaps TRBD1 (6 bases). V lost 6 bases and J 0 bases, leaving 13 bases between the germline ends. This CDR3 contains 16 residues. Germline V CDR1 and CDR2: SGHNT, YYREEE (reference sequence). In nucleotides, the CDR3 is TGTGCCAGCACCGAGGGGGGGGGCTCCTATAATTCACCCCTCCACTTT. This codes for CASTEGGGSYNSPLHF.

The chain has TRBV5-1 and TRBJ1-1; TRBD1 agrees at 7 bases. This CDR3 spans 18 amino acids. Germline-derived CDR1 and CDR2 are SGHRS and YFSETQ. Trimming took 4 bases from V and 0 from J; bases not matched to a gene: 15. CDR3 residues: CASSLGSGGIFMNTEAFF. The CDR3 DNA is TGCGCCAGCAGCCTGGGTTCAGGGGGAATATTCATGAACACTGAAGCTTTCTTT. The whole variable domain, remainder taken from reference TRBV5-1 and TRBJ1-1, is KAGVTQTPRYLIKTRGQQVTLSCSPISGHRSVSWYQQTPGQGLQFLFEYFSETQRNKGNFPGRFSGRQFSNSRSEMNVSTLELGDSALYLCASSLGSGGIFMNTEAFFGQGTRLTVV.

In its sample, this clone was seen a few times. CDR3: CASSPGRSSYNEQFF. The CDR3 bases are TGTGCCAGCAGCCCCGGAAGGAGCTCCTACAATGAGCAGTTCTTC. The chain joins TRBV7-9 to TRBJ2-1; D is unclear. The CDR3 sequence is 15 residues long. Germline lookup yields CDR1 SEHNR and CDR2 FQNEAQ (reference sequence). V lost 5 bases, J lost 0 bases, and 11 bases lay in between.

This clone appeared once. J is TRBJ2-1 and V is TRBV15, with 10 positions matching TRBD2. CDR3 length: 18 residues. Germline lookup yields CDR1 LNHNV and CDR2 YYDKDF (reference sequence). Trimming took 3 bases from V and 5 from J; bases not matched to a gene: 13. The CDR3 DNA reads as TGTGCCACCAGCAGGGAGAATCTAGCGGGGGCCTCTAACAATGAGCAGTTCTTC. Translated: CATSRENLAGASNNEQFF.

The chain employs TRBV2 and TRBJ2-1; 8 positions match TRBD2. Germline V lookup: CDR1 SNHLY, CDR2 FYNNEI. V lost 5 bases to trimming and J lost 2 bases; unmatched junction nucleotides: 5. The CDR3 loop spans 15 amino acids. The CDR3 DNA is TGTGCCAGCAGTCGGACTAGCCCGGCCTACAATGAGCAGTTCTTC. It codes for CASSRTSPAYNEQFF.

Here the CDR3 DNA reads TGTGCCAGCAGTTACGGACAGGCCGAGACTAACTATGGCTACACCTTC. Protein product: CASSYGQAETNYGYTF. This chain links TRBV6-5 with TRBJ1-2; 7 nucleotides line up with TRBD1. The CDR3 has 16 residues. The germline gives CDR1 MNHEY, CDR2 SVGAGI. The V gene end was trimmed by 2 bases and the J gene end by 0 bases; junction bases not matched to a gene: 6.

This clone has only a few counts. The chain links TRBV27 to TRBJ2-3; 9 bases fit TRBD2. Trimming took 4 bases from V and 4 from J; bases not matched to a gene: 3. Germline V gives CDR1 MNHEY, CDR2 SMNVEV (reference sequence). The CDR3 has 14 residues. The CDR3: CASSSSGTPDTQYF. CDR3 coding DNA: TGTGCCAGCAGTTCTAGCGGGACCCCAGATACGCAGTATTTT.

CDR3 DNA sequence: TGTGCCAGCAAATTGCAGACAGGGGGCAACTACGAGCAGTACTTC. Amino acids: CASKLQTGGNYEQYF. This rearrangement joins TRBV2 to TRBJ2-7; 10 bases map to TRBD1. The CDR3 length is 15 residues. CDR1 and CDR2 (germline): SNHLY, FYNNEI. The V segment lost 7 bases and the J segment 3 bases; nucleotides outside the gene matches: 9. The full variable domain, with the rest looked up from reference TRBV2 and TRBJ2-7, is EPEVTQTPSHQVTQMGQEVILRCVPISNHLYFYWYRQILGQKVEFLVSFYNNEISEKSEIFDDQFSVERPDGSNFTLKIRSTKLEDSAMYFCASKLQTGGNYEQYFGPGTRLTVT.

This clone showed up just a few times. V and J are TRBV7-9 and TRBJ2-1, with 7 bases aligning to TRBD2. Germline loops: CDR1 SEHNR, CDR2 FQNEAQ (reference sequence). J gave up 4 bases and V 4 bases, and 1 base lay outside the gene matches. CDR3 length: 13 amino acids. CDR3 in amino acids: CASSSGRYNEQFF. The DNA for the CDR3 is TGTGCCAGCAGCTCCGGGAGGTACAATGAGCAGTTCTTC. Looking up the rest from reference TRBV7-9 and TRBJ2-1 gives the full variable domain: DTGVSQNPRHKITKRGQNVTFRCDPISEHNRLYWYRQTLGQGPEFLTYFQNEAQLEKSRLLSDRFSAERPKGSFSTLEIQRTEQGDSAMYLCASSSGRYNEQFFGPGTRLTVL.

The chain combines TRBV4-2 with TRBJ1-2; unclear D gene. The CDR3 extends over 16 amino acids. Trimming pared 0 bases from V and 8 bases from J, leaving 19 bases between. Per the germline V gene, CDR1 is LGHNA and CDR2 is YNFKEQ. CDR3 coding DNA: TGTGCCAGCAGCCAAGATCCCGGTGGCACAGTCCACGGCTACACCTTC. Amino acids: CASSQDPGGTVHGYTF.

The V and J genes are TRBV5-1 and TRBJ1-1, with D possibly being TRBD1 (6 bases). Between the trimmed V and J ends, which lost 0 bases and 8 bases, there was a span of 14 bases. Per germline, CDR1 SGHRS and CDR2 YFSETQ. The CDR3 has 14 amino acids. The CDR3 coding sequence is TGCGCCAGCAGCTTGGCCACAGGGCAGATCGAAGCTTTCTTT. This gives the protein CASSLATGQIEAFF.

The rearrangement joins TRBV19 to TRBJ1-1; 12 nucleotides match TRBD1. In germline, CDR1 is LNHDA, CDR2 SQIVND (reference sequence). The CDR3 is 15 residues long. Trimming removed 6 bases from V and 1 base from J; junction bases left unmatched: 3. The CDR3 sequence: CASRWGQGANTEAFF. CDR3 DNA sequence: TGTGCCAGTAGATGGGGACAGGGGGCGAACACTGAAGCTTTCTTT.